These 19 T cell receptor beta chains were all obtained from the same sample, sequenced in a study of shared clonotypes between healthy human individuals. Produced via immunoSEQ multiplex PCR; TCRdb's table is partial and in-frame only. This sample has about 2 million clones, with 85% to 95% found just once. Material for sequencing was naive CD4+ T cells sorted from blood. The subset here: CD45RA+ positively selected. These receptor sequences come from a man aged 18 to 30 in good health.

A remark on this clone: At one end the junction does not follow the germline gene, possibly because of a read error. V gene TRBV28 combines with J gene TRBJ1-4, with D possibly matching TRBD1 (6 bases). Germline CDR1 and CDR2: MDHEN and SYDVKM. CDR3 length equals 13 residues. The CDR3 reads CASSLGQGRDNLF. For the CDR3, the DNA is TGTGCCAGCAGTCTCGGCCAGGGGAGGGACAACCTCTTT.

The chain employs TRBV18 and TRBJ2-1; possibly TRBD2 for D (5 bases). The germline V gene encodes CDR1 KGHSH and CDR2 LQKENI. The CDR3 covers 15 residues. The V and J ends lost 3 bases and 0 bases respectively, with 9 bases between them. CDR3 in amino acids: CASSPITSSYNEQFF. In nucleotides, the CDR3 is TGTGCCAGCTCACCGATCACTAGCTCCTACAATGAGCAGTTCTTC.

Concerning this clone itself: The same CDR3 also results from other DNA sequences found in this sample. J is TRBJ2-5 and V is TRBV18; D uncertain. CDR1 is KGHSH, CDR2 LQKENI, per germline. This CDR3 spans 13 amino acids. Trimming removed 3 bases at V and 1 base at J, with 6 bases between. The chain's CDR3 is CASSPRPQETQYF. DNA of the CDR3: TGTGCCAGCTCACCTAGGCCCCAAGAGACCCAGTACTTC.

For this clone: Additional DNA sequences in this sample encode the identical CDR3. The chain recombines TRBV30 with TRBJ2-3; D gene unclear. The germline gives CDR1 GTSNPN, CDR2 SVGIG (reference sequence). V was shortened by 2 bases and J by 5 bases, with 8 bases between the two germline ends. The CDR3 runs 12 residues. CDR3 nucleotide sequence: TGTGCCTGGAGTCGGGTGGGAGATACGCAGTATTTT. Its protein is CAWSRVGDTQYF.

Worth noting for this clone: Additional DNA sequences in this sample encode the identical CDR3. The chain uses TRBV7-6 and TRBJ2-3, with TRBD1 matching over 7 bases. The V gene end was trimmed by 1 base and the J gene end by 2 bases; junction bases not matched to a gene: 3. From germline, CDR1 is SGHVS and CDR2 FNYEAQ. The CDR3 extends over 15 amino acids. This CDR3 reads CASSLEGQSTDTQYF. The CDR3 nucleotides are TGTGCCAGCAGCTTAGAGGGACAGTCCACAGATACGCAGTATTTT.

This chain links TRBV30 with TRBJ1-3; TRBD1 is a possible D gene (5 bases). The length of the CDR3 is 14 residues. V dropped 0 bases and J dropped 8 bases, with 14 bases sitting between them. Germline V gene data show CDR1 as GTSNPN and CDR2 as SVGIG (reference sequence). As DNA, the CDR3 is TGTGCCTGGAGTGTGCGGAGGGGTAGGGACACCATATATTTT. Encoded protein: CAWSVRRGRDTIYF. The variable domain in full, completed from reference TRBV30 and TRBJ1-3, reads SQTIHQWPATLVQPVGSPLSLECTVEGTSNPNLYWYRQAAGRGLQLLFYSVGIGQISSEVPQNLSASRPQDRQFILSSKKLLLSDSGFYLCAWSVRRGRDTIYFGEGSWLTVV.

This rearrangement joins TRBV5-4 to TRBJ1-1, with D possibly TRBD1 on 6 matching bases. The V end was cut by 3 bases, the J end by 5 bases, with 11 bases between. Germline values: CDR1 SGHNT, CDR2 YYREEE (reference sequence). The CDR3 is 13 residues long. CDR3 in DNA: TGTGCCAGCAGCTCCGCGGGGGCTACTGAAGCTTTCTTT. Its protein is CASSSAGATEAFF.

V usage is TRBV5-1 and J usage is TRBJ1-4; 7 nucleotides align to TRBD1. The V and J ends lost 4 bases and 7 bases, in that order; junction bases with no gene match: 4. This CDR3 region has 13 residues. CDR1 and CDR2 from the germline V gene are SGHRS and YFSETQ. The CDR3 DNA follows: TGCGCCAGCAGCAGGGGACAGAGTGAAAAACTGTTTTTT. This translates into CASSRGQSEKLFF.

The chain has TRBV30 and TRBJ1-6; 8 bases line up with TRBD1. Germline loops: CDR1 GTSNPN, CDR2 SVGIG (reference sequence). The V gene end was trimmed by 3 bases and the J gene end by 7 bases; junction bases not matched to a gene: 11. The CDR3 is made up of 16 amino acids. CDR3 in amino acids: CAWRYLSGQANSPLHF. The CDR3 DNA follows: TGTGCCTGGAGGTACTTATCGGGACAGGCCAATTCACCCCTCCACTTT.

J is TRBJ1-2 and V is TRBV6-6, with 9 bases lining up with TRBD1. V lost 7 bases to trimming and J lost 4 bases; unmatched junction nucleotides: 7. The V gene's germline CDR1 is MNHNY and CDR2 SVGAGI (reference sequence). There are 14 residues in the CDR3. The DNA of the CDR3 is TGTGCCAGCATCGGGGGACAGGGCTCCTATGGCTACACCTTC. Its translation is CASIGGQGSYGYTF.

The gene calls are TRBV15 and TRBJ1-4; the D is unclear. The CDR3 consists of 16 residues. CDR1 is LNHNV, CDR2 YYDKDF, per germline (reference sequence). Trimming left V 0 bases short and J 8 bases short, with 16 bases between. The CDR3 region is CATSREKSYVGEKLFF. The DNA of the CDR3 is TGTGCCACCAGCAGAGAGAAGAGTTATGTAGGGGAAAAACTGTTTTTT.

Concerning this clone itself: Other DNA sequences within the sample encode an identical CDR3. The V call is TRBV5-4, the J call TRBJ2-7, with TRBD1 as a possible D gene (6 bases). The CDR3 is 14 amino acids. CDR1 is SGHNT, CDR2 YYREEE, per germline (reference sequence). The germline V and J ends were trimmed by 4 bases and 5 bases, with 16 bases remaining between them. The CDR3 sequence is CASSPGQGRDEQYF. In DNA, the CDR3 is TGTGCCAGCAGCCCCGGGCAGGGGCGCGACGAGCAGTACTTC.

The chain has TRBV7-9 and TRBJ2-1; 11 bases are shared with TRBD2. Germline V lookup: CDR1 SEHNR, CDR2 FQNEAQ (reference sequence). The CDR3 sequence is 17 residues long. The junction had 14 bases not matched to a gene; V was cut back by 4 bases and J by 9 bases. This CDR3 reads CASSSGTSGLVFVEQFF. CDR3 bases: TGTGCCAGCAGCTCCGGGACTAGCGGATTGGTATTCGTTGAGCAGTTCTTC.

This chain connects TRBV18 to TRBJ2-1; 7 nucleotides align to TRBD1. The J segment lost 1 base and the V segment lost 0 bases, leaving 6 bases of the junction unmatched. Looked up from germline, CDR1 is KGHSH and CDR2 is LQKENI. The CDR3 has 17 amino acids. In DNA form, the CDR3 reads TGTGCCAGCTCACCACCGGGACAGAAAGTATCCTACAATGAGCAGTTCTTC. Residues: CASSPPGQKVSYNEQFF.

The rearrangement links TRBV6-6 to TRBJ1-5; no firm D call. The CDR3 runs to 13 residues. Germline V CDR1 and CDR2: MNHNY, SVGAGI (reference sequence). Deletions cut 1 base from V and 2 bases from J, with 3 bases between. CDR3 nucleotides: TGTGCCAGCAGTTACTATCGCAATCAGCCCCAGCATTTT. Protein sequence: CASSYYRNQPQHF.

The chain employs TRBV19 and TRBJ1-5; the D gene is possibly TRBD1 (6 bases). The CDR3 sequence is 14 residues long. The germline gives CDR1 LNHDA, CDR2 SQIVND (reference sequence). V gave up 7 bases and J gave up 0 bases, with 10 bases separating them. The DNA of the CDR3 is TGTGCCAGTATTGGGGGGCATAGCAATCAGCCCCAGCATTTT. Translation: CASIGGHSNQPQHF.

The CDR3 region is CASSYGQGGYGYTF. The CDR3 nucleotides are TGTGCCAGCAGCTACGGACAGGGCGGGTATGGCTACACCTTC. This chain links TRBV2 with TRBJ1-2; TRBD1 aligns across 8 bases. The germline V gene has CDR1 SNHLY and CDR2 FYNNEI. This CDR3 is built from 14 residues. V shed 6 bases, J shed 5 bases, and the junction held 8 bases outside the gene matches.

Comments on this clone: Being one base from a much bigger clone, this may be a read error. The chain couples TRBV6-5 to TRBJ2-5; tentative D call: TRBD1 (5 bases). The CDR3 is 13 residues long. V lost 6 bases to trimming and J lost 0 bases, with 8 bases between them. CDR1 and CDR2 from the germline V gene are MNHEY and SVGAGI. The chain's CDR3 is CASRMTDQETQYF. CDR3 in DNA: TGTGCCAGCAGGATGACAGACCAAGAGACCCAGTACTTC.

The rearrangement uses TRBV9 and TRBJ2-2; 9 positions match TRBD1. The CDR3 consists of 16 residues. J lost 4 bases, V lost 4 bases, and 8 bases had no gene match. The germline gives CDR1 SGDLS, CDR2 YYNGEE. The CDR3 loop reads CASSRTGGVGTGELFF. CDR3 nucleotide sequence: TGTGCCAGCAGCAGAACAGGGGGCGTCGGCACCGGGGAGCTGTTTTTT.